The present entry profiles one T cell receptor beta chain with its context. Its antigen is still unknown. One base away there is no much larger clone; base qualities are not given. In the germline V gene, CDR1 corresponds to SGHRS and CDR2 to YFSETQ. The CDR3 has 14 amino acids, counting the end cysteine and phenylalanine. The entry retains the CDR3 DNA only, 42 bases that are in frame from base 1. V loses 0 bases at its end and J loses 7 bases; junction bases beyond the gene matches: 1. Healthy HIV-negative adults with no recently reported acute infections or vaccinations were included as donors. Every donor was a Caucasian adult residing in Nashville, Tennessee, USA. Magnetic negative selection was used to enrich CD4+ T cells, after which naive cells were positively selected on CD45RA and the negative fraction became the memory subset. Blood was obtained by leukapheresis, after which PBMCs were separated by Ficoll-Histopaque density gradient centrifugation and cryopreserved in liquid nitrogen vapor phase. Analytical flow cytometry was used to check the purity and quantity of each magnetically sorted T cell population. Each sorted fraction had its genomic DNA isolated and then quantified by UV absorbance on a Nanodrop 2000c.

TCR CDR3 regions were amplified from genomic DNA by multiplex PCR using the deep immunoSEQ assay. Genomic DNA extracted from each cell subset was distributed evenly over all wells of several immunoSEQ 96-well plates, and each plate served as one replicate. For sorted subsets, around 200 ng genomic DNA, equal to about 30,000 T cell genomes, was loaded into each replicate PCR. The purified libraries were quantified using a Qubit 3.0 fluorometer, sized with a Bioanalyzer 2100, and then quantified again using the KAPA Library Quantification kit. Every immunoSEQ 96-well plate was sequenced on a separate single-read 150-cycle Illumina NextSeq 550 flow cell. As for the original processing: Because the immunoSEQ output included only junctional sequences and no quality scores, the filtering could not be the same as the filtering used for full-length reads. To assign V/J genes and CDR3, sequences were annotated using PyIR, a Python wrapper for IgBLAST v1.9, with IMGT germline references. Any read was removed if the V/J assignment was weak (E-value above 1e-6), the CDR3 was missing, or the read contained stop codons, out-of-frame junctions, or ambiguous translated residues. A V3J clonotype was defined by an identical inferred V gene, J gene, and CDR3 amino acid sequence. Percentage overlap between repertoires was calculated by dividing the number of shared unique clonotypes by the size of the smaller repertoire. RTK rarefaction, the Chao1 estimator, and Recon v2.1 estimates of unobserved clonotypes were used to assess repertoire richness. Generation probabilities were computed with OLGA for all TCRbeta clonotypes obtained by the gDNA method from several donors. This immuneACCESS table, as held by TCRdb, lists in-frame sequences with V and J called but not all clones. Of the missing ones, under half trace to an unresolved V gene in checked studies; the others have no known cause. The V and J calls and clone size come from that table; D and trimming were worked out from the DNA. The sample records roughly 2.2 million clones, around 93% of which are singletons. 0.37% of the sample rests with the top ten.

This sample was taken from a study of shared clonotypes between healthy human individuals (dated by TCRdb to 2020 to 2022). A note on the overall study: The cohort comprised a couple of women and a few men aged 18 to 49 years. For each donor, CD4 naive and CD4 memory were each run on three plates, CD8 naive on two plates, and CD8 memory on one plate. To estimate repertoire size and how much clonotypes are shared between individuals, the study performed deep sequencing of blood TCR repertoires from about five healthy adults. To increase sequencing depth and limit assay-specific biases, TCR repertoire library preparation and sequencing were carried out by different laboratories using diverse techniques. Leukapheresis yielded between about 0.85 and 10 billion PBMCs per donor. Overall results and qualifications from the work: Only blood was sampled, and tissue TCR repertoires likely differ from those in blood. Rarefaction of sorted-subset datasets indicated incomplete sequencing despite the large sequencing depth. Compared with non-shared clonotypes, clonotypes shared by all four sorted-subset donors had higher generation probabilities. Because the study included only a small number of donors, the genetic and exposure-history diversity represented was limited. Around 5% of naive CD4, 3.5% of naive CD8, around 2.3% of memory CD4, and about 0.4% of memory CD8 clonotypes were shared across several donors. Estimated clonotype richness was generally larger for naive than for memory subsets. Based on pairwise subsampling, the degree of clonotype sharing among donors was expected to be affected by sequencing depth.

The TCR comes from a man younger than 35 in good health. Some clones in this sample may be carry-over from other donors' samples. The sample was naive CD4+ T cells from PBMCs. Read against the paper, the sample's cell subset or site label means: CD45RA+ positively selected. The chain is made from TRBV5-1 and TRBJ1-4, and 9 junctional nucleotides match TRBD1. The sequence in DNA is TGCGCCAGCAGCTTGGGGACAGGGGTTGAAAAACTGTTTTTT. Its protein reads: CASSLGTGVEKLFF.